The present entry profiles one T cell receptor beta chain with its context. A read error is possible here, since a much larger clone lies one base away. This specimen belongs to a study of T cells in Graves' hyperthyroidism and ophthalmopathy. Germline V gene lookup returns CDR1 SGHDT and CDR2 YYEEEE. The CDR3 has 16 residues. Trimming left V 4 bases short and J 6 bases short, with 22 bases between. Those with hyperthyroidism were 18 to 65 years old, newly diagnosed, and ill for under 2 months. Amplified TCR beta CDR3 regions derived from RNA transcripts. First-round RT-PCR with HTBI primers amplified the TCR CDR3 region. One entry per CDR3 protein results from TCRdb running MiXCR on the multiplex PCR reads. The data show about 740,000 distinct CDR3 sequences, about 15% seen once.

This TCR was recovered from a woman between 18 and 30 years old with Graves' hyperthyroidism. The sequencing input was blood. The V gene is TRBV5-6, the J gene TRBJ1-1, with D possibly matching TRBD1 (5 bases). The CDR3: CASSPPWGTTGAEAFF. Here the CDR3 DNA reads TGTGCCAGCAGCCCGCCGTGGGGGACGACGGGGGCTGAAGCTTTCTTT.